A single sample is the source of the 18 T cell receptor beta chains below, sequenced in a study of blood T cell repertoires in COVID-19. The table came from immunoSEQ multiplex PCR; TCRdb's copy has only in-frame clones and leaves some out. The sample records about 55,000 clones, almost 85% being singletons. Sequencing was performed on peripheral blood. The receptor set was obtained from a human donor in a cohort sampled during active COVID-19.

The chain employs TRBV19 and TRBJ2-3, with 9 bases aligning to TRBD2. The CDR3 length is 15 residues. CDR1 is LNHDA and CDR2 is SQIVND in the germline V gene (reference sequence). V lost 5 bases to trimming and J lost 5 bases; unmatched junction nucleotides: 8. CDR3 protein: CASSSRGRVEDTQYF. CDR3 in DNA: TGTGCCAGTAGTTCGCGCGGGAGGGTGGAAGATACGCAGTATTTT. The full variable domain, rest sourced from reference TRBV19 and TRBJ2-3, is DGGITQSPKYLFRKEGQNVTLSCEQNLNHDAMYWYRQDPGQGLRLIYYSQIVNDFQKGDIAEGYSVSREKKESFPLTVTSAQKNPTAFYLCASSSRGRVEDTQYFGPGTRLTVL.

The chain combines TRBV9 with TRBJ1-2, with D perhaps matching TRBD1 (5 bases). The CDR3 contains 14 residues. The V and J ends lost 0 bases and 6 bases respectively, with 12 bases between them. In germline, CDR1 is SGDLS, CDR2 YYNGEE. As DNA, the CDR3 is TGTGCCAGCAGCGTAGTTTCAGGGTCGGATGGCTACACCTTC. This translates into CASSVVSGSDGYTF.

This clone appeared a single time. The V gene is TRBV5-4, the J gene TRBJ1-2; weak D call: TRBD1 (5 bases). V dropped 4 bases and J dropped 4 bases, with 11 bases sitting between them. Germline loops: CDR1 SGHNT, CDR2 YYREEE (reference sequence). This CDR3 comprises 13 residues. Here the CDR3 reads CASSAGRSYGYTF. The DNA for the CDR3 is TGTGCCAGCAGCGCGGGACGGAGCTATGGCTACACCTTC. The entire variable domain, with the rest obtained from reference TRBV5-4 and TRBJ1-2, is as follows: ETGVTQSPTHLIKTRGQQVTLRCSSQSGHNTVSWYQQALGQGPQFIFQYYREEENGRGNFPPRFSGLQFPNYSSELNVNALELDDSALYLCASSAGRSYGYTFGSGTRLTVV.

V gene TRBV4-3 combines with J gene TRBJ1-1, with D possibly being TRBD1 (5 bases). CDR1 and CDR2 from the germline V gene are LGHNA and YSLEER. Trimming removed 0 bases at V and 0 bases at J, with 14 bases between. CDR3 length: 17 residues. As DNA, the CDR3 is TGCGCCAGCAGCCAAGATGCAGGGTACCCCATGAACACTGAAGCTTTCTTT. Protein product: CASSQDAGYPMNTEAFF.

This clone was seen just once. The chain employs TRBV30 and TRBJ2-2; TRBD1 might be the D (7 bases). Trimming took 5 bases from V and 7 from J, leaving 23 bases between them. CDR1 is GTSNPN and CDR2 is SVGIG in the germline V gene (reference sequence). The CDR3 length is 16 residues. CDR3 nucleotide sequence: TGTGCCTGGGGGGAGGAGGGGGCAACTTACGGCGGGGAGCTGTTTTTT. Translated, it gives CAWGEEGATYGGELFF. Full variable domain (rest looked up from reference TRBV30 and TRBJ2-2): SQTIHQWPATLVQPVGSPLSLECTVEGTSNPNLYWYRQAAGRGLQLLFYSVGIGQISSEVPQNLSASRPQDRQFILSSKKLLLSDSGFYLCAWGEEGATYGGELFFGEGSRLTVL.

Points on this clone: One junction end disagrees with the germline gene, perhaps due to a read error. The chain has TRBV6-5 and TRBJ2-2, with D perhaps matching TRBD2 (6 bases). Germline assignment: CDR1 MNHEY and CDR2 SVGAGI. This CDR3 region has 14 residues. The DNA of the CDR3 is TGTGCCAGCAGCTCTAGCGACAACACCTGGGAGCTGTTTTTT. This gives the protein CASSSSDNTWELFF.

The CDR3 loop reads CASSPLETGYNEQFF. The CDR3 DNA sequence: TGTGCCAGCAGCCCTCTTGAGACAGGGTACAATGAGCAGTTCTTC. The genes are TRBV28 and TRBJ2-1, with TRBD1 identical over 7 bases. CDR3 length equals 15 residues. Germline trimming cut 6 bases from V and 4 bases from J; bases unmatched to any gene: 9. Germline lookup yields CDR1 MDHEN and CDR2 SYDVKM.

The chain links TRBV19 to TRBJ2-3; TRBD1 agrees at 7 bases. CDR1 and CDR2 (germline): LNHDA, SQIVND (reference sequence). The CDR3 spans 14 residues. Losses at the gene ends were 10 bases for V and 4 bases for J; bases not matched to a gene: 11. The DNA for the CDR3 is TGTGCCACAAGGCGAGGGGGCGCAGCAGATACGCAGTATTTT. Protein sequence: CATRRGGAADTQYF.

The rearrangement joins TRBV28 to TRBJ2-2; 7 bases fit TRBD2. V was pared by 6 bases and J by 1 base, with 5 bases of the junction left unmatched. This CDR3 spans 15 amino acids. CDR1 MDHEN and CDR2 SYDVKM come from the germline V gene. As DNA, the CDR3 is TGTGCCAGCAGCCCGGCTAGCGGGAACACCGGGGAGCTGTTTTTT. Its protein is CASSPASGNTGELFF.

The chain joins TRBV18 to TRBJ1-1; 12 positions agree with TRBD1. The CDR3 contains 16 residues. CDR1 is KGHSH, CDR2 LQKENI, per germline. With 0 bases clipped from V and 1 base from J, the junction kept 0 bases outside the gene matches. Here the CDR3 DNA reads TGTGCCAGCTCACCACCGGGACAGGGGGCGAACACTGAAGCTTTCTTT. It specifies CASSPPGQGANTEAFF.

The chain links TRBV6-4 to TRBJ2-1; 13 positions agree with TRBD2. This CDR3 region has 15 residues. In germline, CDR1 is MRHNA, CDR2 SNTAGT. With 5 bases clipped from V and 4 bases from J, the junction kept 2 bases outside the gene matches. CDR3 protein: CASSLLAGGYNEQFF. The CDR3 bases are TGTGCCAGCAGTCTACTAGCGGGAGGGTACAATGAGCAGTTCTTC.

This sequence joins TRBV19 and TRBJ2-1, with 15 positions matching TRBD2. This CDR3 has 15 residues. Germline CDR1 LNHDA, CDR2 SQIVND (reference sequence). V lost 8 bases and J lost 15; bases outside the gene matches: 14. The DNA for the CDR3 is TGTGCCAGTGACCTAGGACTAGCGGGAGGGCCGGGGTTGTTCTTC. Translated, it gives CASDLGLAGGPGLFF. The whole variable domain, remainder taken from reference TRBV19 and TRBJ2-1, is DGGITQSPKYLFRKEGQNVTLSCEQNLNHDAMYWYRQDPGQGLRLIYYSQIVNDFQKGDIAEGYSVSREKKESFPLTVTSAQKNPTAFYLCASDLGLAGGPGLFFGPGTRLTVL.

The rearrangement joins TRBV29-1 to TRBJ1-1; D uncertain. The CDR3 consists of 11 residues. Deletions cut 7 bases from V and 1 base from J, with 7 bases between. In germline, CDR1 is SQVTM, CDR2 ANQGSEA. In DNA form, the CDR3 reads TGCAGCGCCCTAGAGAACACTGAAGCTTTCTTT. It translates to CSALENTEAFF.

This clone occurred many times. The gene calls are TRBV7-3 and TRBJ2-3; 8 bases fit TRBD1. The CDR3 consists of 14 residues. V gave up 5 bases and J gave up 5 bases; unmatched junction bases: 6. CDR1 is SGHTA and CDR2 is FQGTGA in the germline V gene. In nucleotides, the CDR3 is TGTGCCAGCAGCCCACTCGGACAGGGAGATACGCAGTATTTT. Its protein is CASSPLGQGDTQYF.

The CDR3 DNA is TGTGCCAGCAGTTTATGGGAGGGGAGGAACACTGAAGCTTTCTTT. Amino acid sequence: CASSLWEGRNTEAFF. The chain employs TRBV27 and TRBJ1-1; a weak D match, TRBD1 (5 bases). Deletions cut 1 base from V and 1 base from J, with 10 bases between. This CDR3 is built from 15 residues. Germline CDR1 reads MNHEY; CDR2 reads SMNVEV (reference sequence).

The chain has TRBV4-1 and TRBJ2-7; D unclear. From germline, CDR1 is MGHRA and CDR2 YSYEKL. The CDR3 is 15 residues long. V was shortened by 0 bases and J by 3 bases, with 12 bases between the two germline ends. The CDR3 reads CASSQDEDFFYEQYF. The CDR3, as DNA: TGCGCCAGCAGCCAAGATGAGGATTTCTTCTACGAGCAGTACTTC.

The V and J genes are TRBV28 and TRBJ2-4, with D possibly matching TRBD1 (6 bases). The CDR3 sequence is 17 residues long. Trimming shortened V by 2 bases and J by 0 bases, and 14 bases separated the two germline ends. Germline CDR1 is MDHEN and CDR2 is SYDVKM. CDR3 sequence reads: CASSLVGTSLAKNIQYF. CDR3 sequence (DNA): TGTGCCAGCAGTTTAGTGGGGACATCCCTAGCCAAAAACATTCAGTACTTC.

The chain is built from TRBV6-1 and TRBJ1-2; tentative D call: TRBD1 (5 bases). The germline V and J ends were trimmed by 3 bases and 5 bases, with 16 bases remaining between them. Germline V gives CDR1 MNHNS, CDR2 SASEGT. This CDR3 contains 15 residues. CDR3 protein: CASSESPTVPYGYTF. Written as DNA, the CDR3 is TGTGCCAGCAGTGAGAGTCCGACAGTCCCGTATGGCTACACCTTC.